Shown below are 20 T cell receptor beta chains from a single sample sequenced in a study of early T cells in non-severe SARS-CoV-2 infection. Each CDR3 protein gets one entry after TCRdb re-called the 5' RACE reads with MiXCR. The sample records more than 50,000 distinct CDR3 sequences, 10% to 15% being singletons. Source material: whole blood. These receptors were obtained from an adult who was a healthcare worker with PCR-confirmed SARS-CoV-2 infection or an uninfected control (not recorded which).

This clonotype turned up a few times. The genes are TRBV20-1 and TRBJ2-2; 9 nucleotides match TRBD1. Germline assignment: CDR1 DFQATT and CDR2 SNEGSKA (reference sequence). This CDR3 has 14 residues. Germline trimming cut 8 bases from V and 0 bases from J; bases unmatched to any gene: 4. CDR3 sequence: CSPTGGANTGELFF. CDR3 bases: TGCAGTCCAACAGGGGGCGCGAACACCGGGGAGCTGTTTTTT.

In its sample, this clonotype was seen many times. CDR3 protein: CASSQVYGADGYTF. For the CDR3, the DNA is TGCGCCAGCAGCCAAGTTTACGGGGCAGATGGCTACACCTTC. The chain has TRBV4-1 and TRBJ1-2; D might be TRBD1 (5 bases). The CDR3 length is 14 residues. CDR1 is MGHRA and CDR2 is YSYEKL in the germline V gene. Trimming took 1 base from V and 6 from J, leaving 12 bases between them.

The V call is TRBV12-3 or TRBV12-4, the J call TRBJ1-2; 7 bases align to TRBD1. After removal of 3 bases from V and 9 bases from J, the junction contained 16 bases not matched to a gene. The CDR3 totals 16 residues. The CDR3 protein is CASSFLLGTETDSYTF. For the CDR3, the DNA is TGTGCCAGCAGTTTTCTCTTAGGGACAGAGACAGATAGCTACACCTTC.

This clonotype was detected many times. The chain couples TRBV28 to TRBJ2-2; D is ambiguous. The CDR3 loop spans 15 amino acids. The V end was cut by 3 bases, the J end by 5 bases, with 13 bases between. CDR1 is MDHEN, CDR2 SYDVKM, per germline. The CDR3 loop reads CASSFSLQRTGELFF. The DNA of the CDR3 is TGTGCCAGCAGTTTTTCCCTTCAACGGACCGGGGAGCTGTTTTTT.

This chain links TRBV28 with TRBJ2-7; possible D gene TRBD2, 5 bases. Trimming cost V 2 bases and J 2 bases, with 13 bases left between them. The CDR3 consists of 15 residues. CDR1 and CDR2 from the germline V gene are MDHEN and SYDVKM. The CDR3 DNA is TGTGCCAGCAGTTTAGGTTGGGGAGACACCTACGAGCAGTACTTC. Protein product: CASSLGWGDTYEQYF.

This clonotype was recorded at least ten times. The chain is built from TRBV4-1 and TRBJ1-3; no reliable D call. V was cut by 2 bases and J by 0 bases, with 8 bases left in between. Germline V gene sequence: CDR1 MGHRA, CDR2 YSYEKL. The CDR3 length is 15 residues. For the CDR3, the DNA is TGCGCCAGCAGCCAACTGGGCAACTCTGGAAACACCATATATTTT. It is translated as CASSQLGNSGNTIYF.

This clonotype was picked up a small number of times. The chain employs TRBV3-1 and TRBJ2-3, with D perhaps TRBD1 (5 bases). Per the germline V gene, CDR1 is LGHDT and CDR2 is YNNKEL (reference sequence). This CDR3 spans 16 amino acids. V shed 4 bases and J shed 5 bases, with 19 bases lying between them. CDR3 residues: CASSPMGQNPRDTQYF. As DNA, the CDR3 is TGTGCCAGCAGCCCGATGGGGCAGAACCCTAGAGATACGCAGTATTTT.

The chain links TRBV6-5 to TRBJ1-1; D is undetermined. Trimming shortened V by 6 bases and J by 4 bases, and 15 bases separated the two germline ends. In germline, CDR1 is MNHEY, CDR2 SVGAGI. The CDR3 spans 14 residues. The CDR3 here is CASRVGGRGTEAFF. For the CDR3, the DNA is TGTGCCAGCAGGGTGGGAGGTCGGGGCACTGAAGCTTTCTTT.

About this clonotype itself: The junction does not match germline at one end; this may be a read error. CDR3 in amino acids: CSAQNPGLNSPLHF. CDR3 nucleotide sequence: TGCAGTGCCCAAAATCCAGGGCTTAATTCTCCCCTCCACTTT. The rearrangement uses TRBV20-1 and TRBJ1-6, with a weak D call TRBD1 (5 bases). Germline lookup yields CDR1 DFQATT and CDR2 SNEGSKA (reference sequence). The CDR3 runs to 14 residues.

CDR3 in DNA: TGTGCCAGCAACGTGGGAGTTGGGGCCTACGAGCAGTACTTC. Translating gives CASNVGVGAYEQYF. The genes are TRBV19 and TRBJ2-7; D might be TRBD2 (5 bases). Germline-derived CDR1 and CDR2 are LNHDA and SQIVND (reference sequence). V was cut by 9 bases and J by 2 bases, with 17 bases left in between. The CDR3 covers 14 residues.

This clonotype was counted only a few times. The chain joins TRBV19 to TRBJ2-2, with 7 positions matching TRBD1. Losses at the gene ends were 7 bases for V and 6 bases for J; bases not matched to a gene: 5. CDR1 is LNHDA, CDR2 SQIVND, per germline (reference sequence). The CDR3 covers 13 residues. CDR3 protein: CASTPTGAGELFF. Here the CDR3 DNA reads TGTGCCAGTACCCCTACAGGGGCCGGGGAGCTGTTTTTT.

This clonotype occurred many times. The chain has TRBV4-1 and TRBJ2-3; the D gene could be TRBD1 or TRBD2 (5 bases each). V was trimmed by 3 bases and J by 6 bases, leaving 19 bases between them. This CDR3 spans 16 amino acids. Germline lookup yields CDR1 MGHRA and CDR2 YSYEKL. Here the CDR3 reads CASSQPSGLGVDTQYF. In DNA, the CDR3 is TGCGCCAGCAGCCAGCCCTCGGGATTGGGGGTTGATACGCAGTATTTT.

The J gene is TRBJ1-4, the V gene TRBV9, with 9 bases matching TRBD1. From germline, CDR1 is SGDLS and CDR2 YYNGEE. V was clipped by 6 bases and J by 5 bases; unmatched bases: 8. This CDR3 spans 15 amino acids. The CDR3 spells CASTRSGTGNEKLFF. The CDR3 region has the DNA TGTGCCAGCACCAGAAGCGGGACAGGGAATGAAAAACTGTTTTTT.

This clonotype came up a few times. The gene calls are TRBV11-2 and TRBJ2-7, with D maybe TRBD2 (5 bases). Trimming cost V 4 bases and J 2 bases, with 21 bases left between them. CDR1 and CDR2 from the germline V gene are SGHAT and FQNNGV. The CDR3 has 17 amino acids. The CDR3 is CASSSLVGGRLTYEQYF. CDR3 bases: TGTGCCAGCAGCTCCCTTGTAGGCGGGCGCCTTACCTACGAGCAGTACTTC.

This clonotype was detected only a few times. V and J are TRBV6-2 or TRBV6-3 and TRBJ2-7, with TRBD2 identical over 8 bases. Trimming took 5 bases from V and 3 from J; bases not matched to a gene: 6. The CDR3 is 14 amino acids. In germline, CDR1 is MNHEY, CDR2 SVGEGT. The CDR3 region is CASSEPGTSYEQYF. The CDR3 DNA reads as TGTGCCAGCAGTGAACCCGGGACTAGCTACGAGCAGTACTTC.

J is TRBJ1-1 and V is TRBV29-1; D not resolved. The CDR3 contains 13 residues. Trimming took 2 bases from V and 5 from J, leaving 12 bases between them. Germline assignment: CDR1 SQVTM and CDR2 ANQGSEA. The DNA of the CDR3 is TGCAGCGTTGAATGGGGAGGATCGACTGAAGCTTTCTTT. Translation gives CSVEWGGSTEAFF.

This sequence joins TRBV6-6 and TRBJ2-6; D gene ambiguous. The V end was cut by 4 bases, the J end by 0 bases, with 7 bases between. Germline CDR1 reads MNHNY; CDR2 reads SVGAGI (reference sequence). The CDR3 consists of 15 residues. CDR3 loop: CASSWTTSGANVLTF. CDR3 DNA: TGTGCCAGCAGTTGGACCACCTCTGGGGCCAACGTCCTGACTTTC.

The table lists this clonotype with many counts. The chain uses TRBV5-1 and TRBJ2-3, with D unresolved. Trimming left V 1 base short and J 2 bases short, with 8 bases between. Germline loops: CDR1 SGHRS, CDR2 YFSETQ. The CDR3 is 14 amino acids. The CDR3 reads CASSLWGTTDTQYF. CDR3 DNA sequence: TGCGCCAGCAGCTTGTGGGGAACCACAGATACGCAGTATTTT.

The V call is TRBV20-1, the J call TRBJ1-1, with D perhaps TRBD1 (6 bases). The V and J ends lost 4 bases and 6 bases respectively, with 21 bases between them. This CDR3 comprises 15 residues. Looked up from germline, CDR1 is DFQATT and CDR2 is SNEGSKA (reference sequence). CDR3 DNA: TGCAGTGCTAAATACCGGGACACTAGGTCGGCTGAAGCTTTCTTT. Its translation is CSAKYRDTRSAEAFF.

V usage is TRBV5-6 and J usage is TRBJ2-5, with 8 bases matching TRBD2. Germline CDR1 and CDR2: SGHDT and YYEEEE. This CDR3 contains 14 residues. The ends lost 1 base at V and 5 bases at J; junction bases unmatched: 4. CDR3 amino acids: CASSLTSGAETQYF. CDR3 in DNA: TGTGCCAGCAGCTTGACTAGCGGAGCTGAGACCCAGTACTTC.